These 15 T cell receptor beta chains came from one sample sequenced in a study of shared clonotypes between healthy human individuals. The protocol was immunoSEQ multiplex PCR, while the TCRdb copy is restricted to in-frame clones and leaves out a portion. This table holds 980,000 or so clones, around three quarters found once. Sequencing was carried out using memory CD4+ T cells sorted from blood. The subset was: CD45RA-negative fraction. The receptor set was obtained from a man younger than 35 in good health.

The rearrangement links TRBV6-5 to TRBJ2-6; D is unclear. Germline lookup yields CDR1 MNHEY and CDR2 SVGAGI. The CDR3 extends over 15 amino acids. The V end was cut by 6 bases, the J end by 0 bases, with 9 bases between. The CDR3 nucleotides are TGTGCCAGCAGAGACCGCAGCTCTGGGGCCAACGTCCTGACTTTC. Translating it yields CASRDRSSGANVLTF.

The CDR3 spells CASSQEYTSARNEQFF. Written as DNA, the CDR3 is TGTGCCAGCAGCCAAGAGTATACTAGCGCGCGGAATGAGCAGTTCTTC. V and J are TRBV4-2 and TRBJ2-1; 7 positions agree with TRBD2. This CDR3 has 16 amino acids. Unmatched junction bases numbered 9, after V lost 0 bases and J lost 7 bases. CDR1 and CDR2 (germline): LGHNA, YNFKEQ.

V usage is TRBV6-1 and J usage is TRBJ2-5, with 8 nucleotides matching TRBD1. This CDR3 is 15 amino acids long. Germline-derived CDR1 and CDR2 are MNHNS and SASEGT. V gave up 5 bases and J gave up 4 bases; unmatched junction bases: 9. CDR3 region: CASSPTGALRETQYF. The CDR3 coding sequence is TGTGCCAGCAGTCCGACAGGGGCGTTGCGAGAGACCCAGTACTTC.

V gene TRBV30 combines with J gene TRBJ2-3, with D possibly being TRBD2 (5 bases). Trimming cost V 3 bases and J 3 bases, with 13 bases left between them. From germline, CDR1 is GTSNPN and CDR2 SVGIG (reference sequence). The length of the CDR3 is 14 residues. The CDR3 region has the DNA TGTGCCTGGAGCAATACTAGTGTGACAGATACGCAGTATTTT. Its translation is CAWSNTSVTDTQYF.

V gene TRBV6-1 combines with J gene TRBJ1-4; TRBD1 agrees at 7 bases. The CDR3 has 15 residues. The germline V gene encodes CDR1 MNHNS and CDR2 SASEGT. V trimming: 7 bases; J trimming: 5 bases; junction bases outside the gene matches: 10. The CDR3 sequence is CASKGADRGNEKLFF. The CDR3 DNA follows: TGTGCCAGCAAGGGGGCGGACAGAGGAAATGAAAAACTGTTTTTT.

This rearrangement joins TRBV6-1 to TRBJ2-1; D unclear. The V and J ends lost 5 bases and 4 bases respectively, with 6 bases between them. The CDR3 sequence is 12 residues long. The germline gives CDR1 MNHNS, CDR2 SASEGT. The CDR3 DNA reads as TGTGCCAGCAGTCATCAGTACAATGAGCAGTTCTTC. Encoded protein: CASSHQYNEQFF.

The V gene is TRBV5-4, the J gene TRBJ2-2; possible D gene TRBD2, 5 bases. The CDR3 spans 15 residues. V was cut by 5 bases and J by 1 base, with 12 bases left in between. Per the germline V gene, CDR1 is SGHNT and CDR2 is YYREEE (reference sequence). For the CDR3, the DNA is TGTGCCAGCAGTGTTGGAGGAGAGAACACCGGGGAGCTGTTTTTT. It encodes CASSVGGENTGELFF.

This clone was picked up one time. V and J are TRBV5-5 and TRBJ2-2; the match to TRBD1 covers 7 bases. The CDR3 runs 14 residues. V shed 4 bases and J 5 bases; nucleotides not matched to a gene: 5. Per germline, CDR1 SGHKS and CDR2 YYEKEE (reference sequence). CDR3 amino acids: CASSRDSRTGELFF. CDR3 coding DNA: TGTGCCAGCAGCCGGGACAGCAGGACCGGGGAGCTGTTTTTT.

At least ten counts were recorded for this clone. The chain uses TRBV7-9 and TRBJ1-2; D is undetermined. CDR1 and CDR2 from the germline V gene are SEHNR and FQNEAQ (reference sequence). There are 13 residues in the CDR3. Deletions cut 6 bases from V and 3 bases from J, with 11 bases between. The CDR3 is CASSREGYYGYTF. In DNA form, the CDR3 reads TGTGCCAGCAGTAGAGAGGGTTACTATGGCTACACCTTC.

The rearrangement joins TRBV5-1 to TRBJ1-1; possibly TRBD1 for D (5 bases). Germline CDR1 SGHRS, CDR2 YFSETQ. CDR3 size: 15 residues. Trimming stripped 0 bases from V and 0 bases from J, with 9 bases between. CDR3 amino acids: CASSLGTTMNTEAFF. The DNA for the CDR3 is TGCGCCAGCAGCTTGGGGACAACCATGAACACTGAAGCTTTCTTT.

This rearrangement joins TRBV7-8 to TRBJ2-3, with D perhaps TRBD1 (6 bases). This CDR3 spans 15 amino acids. CDR1 and CDR2 from the germline V gene are SGHVS and FQNEAQ. Trimming cost V 7 bases and J 3 bases, with 17 bases left between them. CDR3 nucleotides: TGTGCCAGCACCAGTACAGGGTTTCGTACAGATACGCAGTATTTT. It yields the protein CASTSTGFRTDTQYF.

The chain carries TRBV2 and TRBJ2-2; 11 nucleotides match TRBD1. Germline CDR1 SNHLY, CDR2 FYNNEI. The CDR3 is made up of 16 amino acids. V gave up 5 bases and J gave up 2 bases; unmatched junction bases: 4. In DNA form, the CDR3 reads TGTGCCAGCAGTCCGGGACAGGGGGGAAACACCGGGGAGCTGTTTTTT. The encoded protein is CASSPGQGGNTGELFF.

This clone was recorded at least ten times. The rearrangement uses TRBV25-1 and TRBJ2-2; 9 bases match TRBD1. The CDR3 loop spans 16 amino acids. The V segment lost 4 bases and the J segment 2 bases; nucleotides outside the gene matches: 5. Germline CDR1 reads MGHDK; CDR2 reads SYGVNS. DNA of the CDR3: TGTGCCAGCAGTGCCCGACAGGGGGGTAACACCGGGGAGCTGTTTTTT. The encoded protein is CASSARQGGNTGELFF.

The chain is built from TRBV4-2 and TRBJ2-2; the match to TRBD1 covers 8 bases. The CDR3 is 14 amino acids. V lost 3 bases, J lost 3 bases, and 0 bases stayed unmatched. CDR1 and CDR2 from the germline V gene are LGHNA and YNFKEQ. DNA for the CDR3: TGTGCCAGCAGCCAGGGACAGGACACCGGGGAGCTGTTTTTT. Translation: CASSQGQDTGELFF.

As regards this clone: Other DNA sequences within the sample encode an identical CDR3. The chain employs TRBV6-6 and TRBJ1-2; maybe TRBD1 (6 bases). With 6 bases removed from V and 3 bases from J, the gap between germline ends came to 11 bases. The germline V gene has CDR1 MNHNY and CDR2 SVGAGI (reference sequence). CDR3 length: 13 residues. CDR3 nucleotide sequence: TGTGCCAGCAGCCTAGGGGGTGACTATGGCTACACCTTC. Its protein is CASSLGGDYGYTF.